The rows below give T cell receptor beta chains drawn from one sample of a study of T cell responses to AZD1222 COVID-19 vaccine. Produced via immunoSEQ multiplex PCR; TCRdb's table is partial and in-frame only. Of roughly 180,000 clones listed, roughly nine tenths are singletons. The sample here was peripheral blood, taken 28 days after the second AZD1222 dose. Source of these receptors: an adult who received the AZD1222 COVID-19 vaccine. Each CDR3 is given with its conserved first and last residue. D genes are given only for firm matches. Not all rows give a size; the values are once, few, many and, for expanded clones, a class.

TRBV9	TRBJ2-7	.	many	TGTGCCAGCAGCTCACGGACAGATCCCTCCTACGAGCAGTACTTC	CASSSRTDPSYEQYF
TRBV5-6	TRBJ2-7	.	.	TGTGCCAGCAGCTTGGTAGGGGACGAGCAGTACTTC	CASSLVGDEQYF
TRBV27	TRBJ2-7	.	.	TGTGCCAGCAGTTCGTACGGGGGCTACGAGCAGTACTTC	CASSSYGGYEQYF
TRBV7-3	TRBJ2-3	.	once	TGTGCCAGCAGCTTACAGGGGATCACAGATACGCAGTATTTT	CASSLQGITDTQYF
TRBV29-1	TRBJ1-5	.	.	TGCAGCGTTGAAGATCAAGGGAGTTTAGGGGATCAGCATTTT	CSVEDQGSLGDQHF
TRBV4-3	TRBJ2-3	TRBD2	.	TGCGCCAGCAGCCAGTTCACTAGCGGGGGGAGCACAGATACGCAGTATTTT	CASSQFTSGGSTDTQYF
TRBV5-5	TRBJ1-3	.	once	TGTGCCAGCAGCCTAACAGTAAACACCATATATTTT	CASSLTVNTIYF
TRBV14	TRBJ1-1	TRBD1	.	TGTGCCAGCAGCCCCGGGACAGGCCAAAAAGGCACTGAAGCTTTCTTT	CASSPGTGQKGTEAFF
TRBV9	TRBJ2-1	.	.	TGTGCCAGCAGCGTAGCGGTTCCCCGGGATAAATACAATGAGCAGTTCTTC	CASSVAVPRDKYNEQFF
TRBV5-1	TRBJ1-2	.	.	TGCGCCAGCAGCTTGGACGGCAGAACTAACTATGGCTACACCTTC	CASSLDGRTNYGYTF
TRBV2	TRBJ1-6	TRBD1	.	TGTGCCAGCAGGAGGACAGGGGGGACTAATTCACCCCTCCACTTT	CASRRTGGTNSPLHF
TRBV6-5	TRBJ1-5	.	few	TGTGCCAGCAGTTACTACAATCTCAATCAGCCCCAGCATTTT	CASSYYNLNQPQHF
TRBV27	TRBJ2-1	TRBD2	.	TGTGCCAGCAGGGGACTAGCGAATTATGAGCAGTTCTTC	CASRGLANYEQFF
TRBV5-5	TRBJ1-2	.	.	TGTGCCAGCAGGTGGACGAGCAGGGCTAACTATGGCTACACCTTC	CASRWTSRANYGYTF
TRBV3-1/TRBV3-2	TRBJ1-4	.	.	TGTGCCAGCAGCCACCCCGGACAAGGGGAAAAACTGTTTTTT	CASSHPGQGEKLFF
TRBV7-3	TRBJ2-1	TRBD2	.	TGTGCCAGCAGCCGTACTAGCGGGGGCTCCTACAATGAGCAGTTCTTC	CASSRTSGGSYNEQFF
TRBV5-5	TRBJ2-1	TRBD1	.	TGTGCCAGCAGCTTGATTACAGGGGAATACAATGAGCAGTTCTTC	CASSLITGEYNEQFF
TRBV6-5	TRBJ1-5	.	.	TGTGCCAGCAGACGGACAGCATATAGCAATCAGCCCCAGCATTTT	CASRRTAYSNQPQHF
TRBV18	TRBJ2-1	.	few	TGTGCCAGCTCACAGGTCATGTCCTCCTACAATGAGCAGTTCTTC	CASSQVMSSYNEQFF
TRBV15	TRBJ1-4	.	.	TGTGCCACCAGCAGAGATAAGTGGGCAACTAATGAAAAACTGTTTTTT	CATSRDKWATNEKLFF
TRBV6-1	TRBJ1-3	.	few	TGTGCCAGCAGTGAAACTGGGGGGGCATATGGAAACACCATATATTTT	CASSETGGAYGNTIYF
TRBV3-1/TRBV3-2	TRBJ1-1	.	.	TGTGCCAGCAGCCTTTTGACAGGGAACACTGAAGCTTTCTTT	CASSLLTGNTEAFF
TRBV4-3	TRBJ1-6	TRBD1	.	TGCGCCAGCAGCCGCGCAGGGGGCAGGATCAAGCCTTCACCCCTCCACTTT	CASSRAGGRIKPSPLHF
TRBV15	TRBJ1-5	.	.	TGTGCCACCAGCAGAGATAGAAGGGGTCAGCCCCAGCATTTT	CATSRDRRGQPQHF
TRBV6-5	TRBJ2-4	.	once	TGTGCCAGCAGTTTCTCAGGGGGGAGTTCGTACTTC	CASSFSGGSSYF
TRBV9	TRBJ1-1	.	.	TGTGCCAGCAGCACTCGCCCGGGCCACACTGAAGCTTTCTTT	CASSTRPGHTEAFF
TRBV30	TRBJ1-2	.	.	TGTGCCTGGAGTGGGGGGGCCAGGTCGGGCTACACCTTC	CAWSGGARSGYTF
TRBV3-1/TRBV3-2	TRBJ2-2	.	.	TGTGCCAGCAGCCCCAGGAGGACCGGGGAGCTGTTTTTT	CASSPRRTGELFF
TRBV6-5	TRBJ2-3	TRBD1	.	TGTGCCAGCAGCCGGACAGGGACTAGCACAGATACGCAGTATTTT	CASSRTGTSTDTQYF
TRBV4-1	TRBJ1-2	.	.	TGCGCCAGCAGCCAACCCTCGGCAGGGCCCAACTATGGCTACACCTTC	CASSQPSAGPNYGYTF
TRBV3-1/TRBV3-2	TRBJ2-7	TRBD1	.	TGTGCCAGCAGCCAAGTAACCCGGGACAGTTCCTACGAGCAGTACTTC	CASSQVTRDSSYEQYF
TRBV27	TRBJ2-6	.	.	TGTGCCAGCAGGTACTCTGGGGCCAACGTCCTGACTTTC	CASRYSGANVLTF
TRBV27	TRBJ1-4	.	.	TGTGCCAGCAGTAGGGGGTCTAATGAAAAACTGTTTTTT	CASSRGSNEKLFF
TRBV2	TRBJ2-7	TRBD2	.	TGTGCCAGCAGTCCTGGACTAGCGGGCACCTACGAGCAGTACTTC	CASSPGLAGTYEQYF
TRBV25-1	TRBJ1-1	.	.	TGTGCCACCAGGGGTAACACTGAAGCTTTCTTT	CATRGNTEAFF
TRBV29-1	TRBJ2-7	.	few	TGCAGCGTCGGACAGAAATTGGGGTACGAGCAGTACTTC	CSVGQKLGYEQYF
TRBV7-9	TRBJ2-5	TRBD1	.	TGTGCCAGCAGCTCTAAGGGACAGGGTCCGCAAGAGACCCAGTACTTC	CASSSKGQGPQETQYF
TRBV27	TRBJ2-2	TRBD1	.	TGTGCCAGCAGTTCTAGGAGACAGGGGTACACCGGGGAGCTGTTTTTT	CASSSRRQGYTGELFF
TRBV4-3	TRBJ2-2	.	once	TGCGCCAGCAGCCAAGGGACCTCCCCAACCGGGGAGCTGTTTTTT	CASSQGTSPTGELFF
TRBV4-3	TRBJ1-5	.	.	TGCGCCAGCAGCCAAGTGGCAGGGAGAGTTCAGCCCCAGCATTTT	CASSQVAGRVQPQHF
TRBV30	TRBJ1-5	.	.	TGTGCCTGGAGTGTACGGGGGGGAAGTCCGCCCCAGCATTTT	CAWSVRGGSPPQHF